These T cell receptor beta chains were read from a single sample in a study of early T cells in non-severe SARS-CoV-2 infection. TCRdb re-analysed the 5' RACE reads in MiXCR, keeping a single row per CDR3 protein. The table has about 83,000 distinct CDR3 sequences, around 9.3% seen once. This specimen was whole blood, taken at baseline. These receptors came from an adult who was a healthcare worker with PCR-confirmed SARS-CoV-2 infection or an uninfected control (not recorded which). CDR3s include the opening cysteine and the closing phenylalanine or tryptophan. Fields, in order: CDR3 protein, CDR3 DNA, V gene, J gene, clone size, D gene. D genes are given only for firm matches. Clone size is stated in some rows and not others, as once, few, many or a class when expanded.

CASSLGSANTGELFF	TGCGCCAGCAGCTTGGGCAGCGCGAACACCGGGGAGCTGTTTTTT	TRBV5-1	TRBJ2-2	NA	NA
CASRGPWFGYTF	TGTGCCAGCAGGGGCCCTTGGTTTGGCTACACCTTC	TRBV12-3/TRBV12-4	TRBJ1-2	NA	NA
CASRAGPLRANEQFF	TGTGCCAGCAGGGCAGGTCCCTTGAGGGCTAATGAGCAGTTCTTC	TRBV27	TRBJ2-1	few	NA
CASSQVEPNTEAFF	TGTGCCAGCAGCCAAGTGGAGCCTAACACTGAAGCTTTCTTT	TRBV4-2	TRBJ1-1	NA	NA
CASSQDQDFEAFF	TGTGCCAGCTCCCAGGACCAGGACTTTGAAGCTTTCTTT	TRBV28	TRBJ1-1	NA	NA
CASGDLFGNEQFF	TGCGCCAGCGGTGACTTATTCGGGAATGAGCAGTTCTTC	TRBV4-1	TRBJ2-1	few	NA
CASLQAERGEQYF	TGTGCCAGCTTACAAGCGGAAAGAGGCGAGCAGTACTTC	TRBV2	TRBJ2-7	NA	NA
CASSLSGGAGAKNIQYF	TGCGCCAGCAGCTTGTCCGGAGGGGCTGGAGCCAAAAACATTCAGTACTTC	TRBV5-1	TRBJ2-4	NA	NA
CATRPGTAEAFF	TGTGCCACCCGCCCAGGGACCGCTGAAGCTTTCTTT	TRBV10-3	TRBJ1-1	many	NA
CASSEGQFKLKIQETQYF	TGTGCCAGCAGTGAGGGGCAGTTTAAACTGAAAATCCAAGAGACCCAGTACTTC	TRBV25-1	TRBJ2-5	many	NA
CASSFQANYGYTF	TGTGCCAGCAGCTTTCAAGCTAACTATGGCTACACCTTC	TRBV7-9	TRBJ1-2	few	NA
CASSLALGTGNSPLHF	TGTGCCAGCAGCTTAGCGCTAGGGACGGGTAATTCACCCCTCCACTTT	TRBV7-9	TRBJ1-6	few	NA
CASSPEFYEQYF	TGTGCCAGCTCACCCGAGTTTTACGAGCAGTACTTC	TRBV18	TRBJ2-7	NA	NA
CASSQEPENQPQHF	TGCGCCAGCAGCCAAGAGCCGGAGAATCAGCCCCAGCATTTT	TRBV4-1	TRBJ1-5	NA	NA
CASSAGQTPHIQYF	TGTGCCAGCAGTGCGGGACAGACTCCCCACATTCAGTACTTC	TRBV28	TRBJ2-4	many	NA
CAWSVVGGGYEQYF	TGTGCCTGGAGTGTTGTAGGGGGAGGTTACGAGCAGTACTTC	TRBV30	TRBJ2-7	many	NA
CASSAEAGRARNQPQHF	TGCGCCAGCAGTGCAGAGGCGGGGAGGGCTAGGAATCAGCCCCAGCATTTT	TRBV10-2	TRBJ1-5	many	NA
CASSQVGRGFTGELFF	TGTGCCAGCAGCCAAGTAGGAAGGGGATTCACCGGGGAGCTGTTTTTT	TRBV14	TRBJ2-2	NA	NA
CASSQGGALNQPQHF	TGCGCCAGCAGCCAAGGAGGGGCCCTCAATCAGCCCCAGCATTTT	TRBV4-1	TRBJ1-5	few	NA
CASSPSDNSYEQYF	TGTGCCAGCTCACCCTCTGACAACTCCTACGAGCAGTACTTC	TRBV18	TRBJ2-7	NA	NA
CSAVSPRESTDTQYF	TGCAGTGCCGTGAGCCCCCGGGAGTCCACAGATACGCAGTATTTT	TRBV20-1	TRBJ2-3	few	NA
CASKGLAGGYEQYF	TGTGCCAGCAAGGGACTAGCGGGAGGGTACGAGCAGTACTTC	TRBV6-6	TRBJ2-7	NA	TRBD2
CSARNYYEQYF	TGCAGTGCTCGAAACTACTACGAGCAGTACTTC	TRBV20-1	TRBJ2-7	NA	NA
CASSYSRNIHGTEAFF	TGTGCCAGCAGTTACTCGAGGAACATTCACGGGACTGAAGCTTTCTTT	TRBV6-6	TRBJ1-1	NA	NA
CASSLKGLATYEQYF	TGTGCCAGCAGTTTAAAGGGACTAGCTACCTACGAGCAGTACTTC	TRBV27	TRBJ2-7	few	TRBD2
CASRSLRGAYEKLFF	TGTGCCAGCAGGTCTCTAAGGGGGGCGTATGAAAAACTGTTTTTT	TRBV28	TRBJ1-4	few	NA
CASRPRTAEETQYF	TGTGCCAGCAGGCCACGGACGGCAGAAGAGACCCAGTACTTC	TRBV3-1	TRBJ2-5	few	NA
CASSQIGLAGDTDTQYF	TGTGCCAGCAGCCAAATCGGACTAGCGGGAGACACAGATACGCAGTATTTT	TRBV4-2	TRBJ2-3	NA	TRBD2
CASSQSRQINSPLHF	TGTGCCAGCAGCCAATCGAGACAGATTAATTCACCCCTCCACTTT	TRBV3-1	TRBJ1-6	NA	NA
CASSPGGGTGELFF	TGTGCCAGCAGTCCCGGTGGGGGAACCGGGGAGCTGTTTTTT	TRBV6-1	TRBJ2-2	few	NA
CASSPRDSSPLHF	TGTGCCAGCAGCCCTAGGGACAGTTCACCCCTCCACTTT	TRBV12-3/TRBV12-4	TRBJ1-6	few	TRBD1
CASSKQGNTEAFF	TGTGCCAGCAGCAAACAGGGGAACACTGAAGCTTTCTTT	TRBV7-3	TRBJ1-1	many	NA
CASSPGQTRTETQYF	TGTGCCAGCAGTCCTGGACAGACCCGAACGGAGACCCAGTACTTC	TRBV7-9	TRBJ2-5	many	NA
CASRVLAGEQFF	TGTGCCAGCAGGGTGCTAGCGGGAGAGCAGTTCTTC	TRBV2	TRBJ2-1	many	TRBD2
CASSYRGVDSGELFF	TGTGCCAGTAGCTATCGAGGGGTAGACTCCGGGGAGCTGTTTTTT	TRBV19	TRBJ2-2	NA	NA
CASTPNPGTEAFF	TGTGCCAGCACCCCGAACCCTGGGACTGAAGCTTTCTTT	TRBV11-2	TRBJ1-1	few	NA
CASSLDRSKNIQYF	TGTGCCAGCAGCTTGGACAGATCCAAAAACATTCAGTACTTC	TRBV5-4	TRBJ2-4	few	NA
CASRGTENTGELFF	TGTGCCAGCAGAGGGACTGAGAACACCGGGGAGCTGTTTTTT	TRBV6-4	TRBJ2-2	few	NA
CASSPGLAGHNEQFF	TGTGCCAGCAGCCCGGGACTAGCGGGACACAATGAGCAGTTCTTC	TRBV11-2	TRBJ2-1	few	TRBD2
CASSPLRVVVGTEAFF	TGTGCCAGCAGTCCCCTTCGGGTCGTGGTTGGCACTGAAGCTTTCTTT	TRBV6-5	TRBJ1-1	few	NA
CSATLVYEQYF	TGCAGTGCTACTTTAGTCTACGAGCAGTACTTC	TRBV20-1	TRBJ2-7	few	NA
CASSSLAGGPLNEQFF	TGTGCCAGCAGTTCACTAGCGGGAGGGCCGCTAAATGAGCAGTTCTTC	TRBV27	TRBJ2-1	NA	TRBD2
CATHYRDEWGANVLTF	TGTGCCACCCATTACCGGGACGAGTGGGGGGCCAACGTCCTGACTTTC	TRBV28	TRBJ2-6	many	NA
CASRLTGEGNIQYF	TGTGCCAGCAGGCTAACAGGGGAAGGAAACATTCAGTACTTC	TRBV6-5	TRBJ2-4	many	TRBD1
CASSPHLSTDTQYF	TGTGCCAGCAGCCCTCATCTAAGCACAGATACGCAGTATTTT	TRBV11-2	TRBJ2-3	many	NA
CASSSSGLGDEQYF	TGTGCCAGCAGCTCGTCGGGACTAGGAGACGAGCAGTACTTC	TRBV5-4	TRBJ2-7	NA	TRBD2
CAISSGSSHGQYF	TGTGCCATCAGTAGCGGGAGTTCCCATGGGCAGTACTTC	TRBV10-3	TRBJ2-7	many	TRBD2
CASSLGPRTGGSYEQYF	TGTGCCAGCAGCTTGGGACCACGGACAGGGGGCTCCTACGAGCAGTACTTC	TRBV7-2	TRBJ2-7	once	TRBD1
CASSLPGFPYEQYF	TGTGCCAGCAGTTTACCAGGGTTCCCCTACGAGCAGTACTTC	TRBV27	TRBJ2-7	few	NA
CASSRYGDRFYGTQHF	TGTGCCAGCAGCCGATACGGGGACAGGTTTTATGGCACCCAGCATTTT	TRBV12-3/TRBV12-4	TRBJ1-5	few	TRBD1
CASSFGRELQETQYF	TGTGCCAGCAGCTTTGGGCGGGAGCTCCAGGAGACCCAGTACTTC	TRBV5-4	TRBJ2-5	few	TRBD2
CASSETSGGTDTQYF	TGTGCCAGCAGTGAGACTAGCGGGGGCACAGATACGCAGTATTTT	TRBV6-4	TRBJ2-3	many	TRBD2
CAWSLGQGTDTQYF	TGTGCCTGGAGCCTAGGACAGGGAACAGATACGCAGTATTTT	TRBV30	TRBJ2-3	few	TRBD1
CASSEGFRTSEQFF	TGTGCCAGCAGTGAGGGATTCCGGACCAGCGAGCAGTTCTTC	TRBV25-1	TRBJ2-1	NA	NA
CASSLGTLRDPNTGELFF	TGCGCCAGCAGCTTGGGAACCTTGCGGGACCCGAACACCGGGGAGCTGTTTTTT	TRBV5-1	TRBJ2-2	NA	NA
CARSLFQGDEQYF	TGTGCCAGAAGCTTGTTTCAGGGCGACGAGCAGTACTTC	TRBV5-3	TRBJ2-7	NA	NA